This TCR beta chain was documented in a study of cytomegalovirus exposure and HLA in healthy donors. CDR1 and CDR2 from the germline V gene are SGHDN and FVKESK. CDR3 length: 16 amino acids. V shed 4 bases, J shed 1 base, and the junction held 5 bases outside the gene matches. A note on this clone: Its antigen is not known.

In the PCR, 60 Vbeta and 13 Jbeta primers were used. Profiled with immunoSEQ multiplex PCR; TCRdb holds only in-frame clones, not every one. The sample table sets out tens of thousands of clones. Study outcomes and limitations: The authors assumed roughly uniform sequencing depth across donors for presence/absence analyses. The authors considered a cluster of highly shared sequence variants likely to be a sequencing artifact.

Sequencing was done on a sample of PBMCs. This sequence originates from a woman in her 30s in good health and CMV-seronegative. The chain links TRBV14 to TRBJ2-2, with 8 bases lining up with TRBD1. The DNA for the CDR3 is TGTGCCAGCAGCCTGCAGACAGGGGAGAACACCGGGGAGCTGTTTTTT. It translates to CASSLQTGENTGELFF.